A selection of T cell receptor beta chains follows, all from one sample in a study of T cell responses to AZD1222 COVID-19 vaccine. Sequenced by immunoSEQ multiplex PCR; TCRdb stores in-frame clones only, minus some. The data contain 200,000 or so clones, over 80% of them seen just once; the ten biggest clones take up 8.5% to 12%. Here the sequenced sample was peripheral blood, taken on day 0 of AZD1222 vaccination. These receptor sequences come from an adult in good health. Both conserved end residues are part of each CDR3. D genes are given only for firm matches. Where a row states a size, it is once, few, many or the class of an expanded clone; other rows omit it.

abundance	d_gene	j_gene	v_gene	CDR3aa	CDR3nt
NA	TRBD2	TRBJ2-3	TRBV5-1	CASSLSAAGGYTDTQYF	TGCGCCAGCAGCTTGAGTGCAGCGGGAGGATACACAGATACGCAGTATTTT
once	NA	TRBJ2-2	TRBV19	CASSPRAPIRRPGTGELFF	TGTGCCAGTAGTCCCCGGGCCCCGATCCGGCGGCCGGGCACCGGGGAGCTGTTTTTT
NA	NA	TRBJ1-5	TRBV19	CASKDISNQPQHF	TGTGCCAGTAAAGACATTAGCAATCAGCCCCAGCATTTT
NA	NA	TRBJ1-2	TRBV6-2/TRBV6-3	CASSYPKQEGWYGYTF	TGTGCCAGCAGTTACCCGAAACAGGAGGGGTGGTATGGCTACACCTTC
NA	NA	TRBJ1-1	TRBV18	CASSPPSVGSNTEAFF	TGTGCCAGCTCACCACCGAGTGTGGGTTCGAACACTGAAGCTTTCTTT
NA	NA	TRBJ2-1	TRBV5-6	CATYRGAWREPNEQFF	TGTGCCACCTACCGGGGTGCCTGGCGGGAACCCAATGAGCAGTTCTTC
NA	NA	TRBJ2-1	TRBV9	CASSVSGSGVNEQFF	TGTGCCAGCAGCGTAAGCGGGTCTGGGGTGAATGAGCAGTTCTTC
once	NA	TRBJ2-7	TRBV27	CASSLGTRSYEQYF	TGTGCCAGCAGTTTAGGGACGCGGTCCTACGAGCAGTACTTC
NA	NA	TRBJ2-1	TRBV6-5	CASSSWGNNEQFF	TGTGCCAGCAGTTCGTGGGGCAACAATGAGCAGTTCTTC
NA	NA	TRBJ1-1	TRBV12-3/TRBV12-4	CASSFQVNTEAFF	TGTGCCAGCAGTTTTCAGGTGAACACTGAAGCTTTCTTT
NA	NA	TRBJ1-4	TRBV6-1	CASSATDRLRGEKLFF	TGTGCCAGCAGTGCCACCGACAGGTTAAGGGGCGAAAAACTGTTTTTT
once	TRBD1	TRBJ2-5	TRBV6-2/TRBV6-3	CASSYSGARGTGVGETQYF	TGTGCCAGCAGTTACTCCGGGGCAAGAGGAACAGGGGTGGGGGAGACCCAGTACTTC
NA	NA	TRBJ1-1	TRBV18	CASSPTRVQGAEAFF	TGTGCCAGCTCACCCACCCGAGTCCAGGGCGCTGAAGCTTTCTTT
NA	NA	TRBJ1-1	TRBV18	CASSPPKGLGTEAFF	TGTGCCAGCTCACCCCCCAAGGGGCTCGGCACTGAAGCTTTCTTT
NA	TRBD1	TRBJ2-3	TRBV28	CASRGYGGQGAEDTQYF	TGTGCCAGCAGGGGATACGGGGGACAGGGGGCAGAAGATACGCAGTATTTT
NA	NA	TRBJ2-4	TRBV6-5	CATRARRQNIQYF	TGTGCCACCAGGGCTCGCAGACAAAACATTCAGTACTTC
NA	NA	TRBJ2-1	TRBV5-1	CASSLQSLARNEQFF	TGCGCCAGCAGCTTGCAGTCGCTCGCGAGGAATGAGCAGTTCTTC
once	TRBD1	TRBJ1-6	TRBV28	CASSSPDRGSGANSPLHF	TGTGCCAGCAGTTCCCCGGACAGGGGCTCAGGGGCTAATTCACCCCTCCACTTT
NA	TRBD2	TRBJ2-2	TRBV11-2	CASSPWVVAGNTGELFF	TGTGCCAGCAGCCCCTGGGTAGTAGCGGGCAACACCGGGGAGCTGTTTTTT
NA	NA	TRBJ1-2	TRBV6-5	CASSYEGRPGYTF	TGTGCCAGCAGTTACGAGGGGAGACCTGGCTACACCTTC
NA	NA	TRBJ1-3	TRBV9	CASSVVPGNTIYF	TGTGCCAGCAGCGTAGTACCTGGAAACACCATATATTTT
NA	NA	TRBJ2-3	TRBV4-1	CASSHSGFGTDTQYF	TGCGCCAGCAGCCATTCAGGGTTTGGCACAGATACGCAGTATTTT
NA	NA	TRBJ1-2	TRBV18	CASSIRATNYGYTF	TGTGCCAGCTCAATACGAGCTACAAACTATGGCTACACCTTC
NA	NA	TRBJ2-2	TRBV18	CASSPQERTGELFF	TGTGCCAGCTCACCGCAGGAAAGGACCGGGGAGCTGTTTTTT
NA	TRBD2	TRBJ2-7	TRBV7-9	CASSLLLAVTLSYEQYF	TGTGCCAGCAGCTTATTACTAGCGGTTACTCTCTCCTACGAGCAGTACTTC
once	NA	TRBJ1-1	TRBV5-1	CASTEASPKNTEAFF	TGCGCCAGCACGGAGGCTTCCCCCAAGAACACTGAAGCTTTCTTT
NA	NA	TRBJ1-1	TRBV5-6	CASSPWWGNTEAFF	TGTGCCAGCAGCCCGTGGTGGGGAAACACTGAAGCTTTCTTT
NA	NA	TRBJ2-3	TRBV5-1	CASSLSRGGVDTQYF	TGCGCCAGCAGCTTGTCCAGGGGTGGCGTGGATACGCAGTATTTT
few	NA	TRBJ1-1	TRBV11-3	CASSKDRWAEAFF	TGTGCCAGCAGTAAAGACAGGTGGGCTGAAGCTTTCTTT
NA	TRBD1	TRBJ1-1	TRBV4-2	CASSQDNAGGAVEAFF	TGTGCCAGCAGCCAAGATAATGCAGGGGGCGCGGTTGAAGCTTTCTTT
NA	NA	TRBJ1-1	TRBV28	CASSFHRGATEAFF	TGTGCCAGCAGTTTTCATCGAGGGGCCACTGAAGCTTTCTTT
NA	TRBD2	TRBJ2-3	TRBV6-5	CASSYGFAGGTDTQYF	TGTGCCAGCAGTTACGGTTTTGCGGGGGGCACAGATACGCAGTATTTT
NA	NA	TRBJ1-1	TRBV12-5	CASGLGGTEAFF	TGTGCTAGTGGTCTGGGGGGAACTGAAGCTTTCTTT
NA	NA	TRBJ1-3	TRBV5-1	CASSLALGDTIYF	TGCGCCAGCAGCTTGGCCTTAGGAGACACCATATATTTT
NA	NA	TRBJ1-4	TRBV19	CASSPDTAATNEKLFF	TGTGCCAGTAGCCCGGACACAGCTGCAACTAATGAAAAACTGTTTTTT
once	NA	TRBJ1-5	TRBV15	CATSALPDQPQHF	TGTGCCACCAGCGCGCTCCCTGATCAGCCCCAGCATTTT
NA	TRBD2	TRBJ2-6	TRBV2	CAIRSGVSGANVLTF	TGTGCCATCCGCAGCGGGGTCTCTGGGGCCAACGTCCTGACTTTC
NA	NA	TRBJ1-2	TRBV30	CAWSENNYSGYTF	TGTGCCTGGAGTGAGAACAACTATAGTGGCTACACCTTC
NA	NA	TRBJ1-1	TRBV19	CASPGRGNTEAFF	TGTGCCAGTCCGGGACGGGGGAACACTGAAGCTTTCTTT
once	TRBD1	TRBJ1-5	TRBV3-1/TRBV3-2	CASSSGTGPQPQHF	TGTGCCAGCAGCTCCGGGACAGGGCCCCAGCCCCAGCATTTT
NA	TRBD1	TRBJ2-3	TRBV2	CASSVVDRAYSTDTQYF	TGTGCCAGCAGTGTGGTAGACAGGGCTTACAGCACAGATACGCAGTATTTT
NA	NA	TRBJ2-3	TRBV5-1	CASSSRTNTDTQYF	TGCGCCAGCAGCTCCCGGACTAACACAGATACGCAGTATTTT
NA	TRBD1	TRBJ2-1	TRBV11-1	CASSFYDRDNEQFF	TGTGCCAGCAGCTTCTATGACAGGGATAATGAGCAGTTCTTC
NA	NA	TRBJ1-6	TRBV27	CASSNHNSPLHF	TGTGCCAGCAGCAATCATAATTCACCCCTCCACTTT
NA	NA	TRBJ2-2	TRBV7-2	CASSLNRGAIGELFF	TGTGCCAGCAGCTTAAACCGGGGGGCCATCGGGGAGCTGTTTTTT
NA	NA	TRBJ2-3	TRBV6-2/TRBV6-3	CASSRQTDTQYF	TGTGCCAGCAGTCGCCAAACAGATACGCAGTATTTT
NA	TRBD1	TRBJ2-2	TRBV30	CARGQGAANTGELFF	TGTGCCCGAGGGCAGGGGGCTGCGAACACCGGGGAGCTGTTTTTT
NA	TRBD1	TRBJ1-1	TRBV20-1	CSARWTGLAFF	TGCAGTGCTCGATGGACAGGGCTTGCTTTCTTT
NA	NA	TRBJ1-5	TRBV6-1	CASSARTGQFFSNQPQHF	TGTGCCAGCAGTGCCAGAACGGGGCAGTTCTTTAGCAATCAGCCCCAGCATTTT
NA	NA	TRBJ1-1	TRBV7-6	CASTLQAGDKNTEAFF	TGTGCCAGCACCTTGCAGGCAGGGGATAAGAACACTGAAGCTTTCTTT
NA	TRBD1	TRBJ1-1	TRBV6-6	CASSSDRGTEAFF	TGTGCCAGCAGTTCGGACAGGGGCACTGAAGCTTTCTTT
NA	NA	TRBJ2-3	TRBV5-6	CASSFTDTQYF	TGTGCCAGCAGCTTCACAGATACGCAGTATTTT
NA	TRBD1	TRBJ2-1	TRBV15	CATGTDRGAYNEQFF	TGTGCCACCGGTACAGACAGGGGGGCCTACAATGAGCAGTTCTTC
NA	NA	TRBJ1-4	TRBV19	CASRFRATHNEKLFF	TGTGCCAGTAGGTTCCGGGCGACCCATAATGAAAAACTGTTTTTT
NA	NA	TRBJ1-2	TRBV7-9	CASSFRAYGYTF	TGTGCCAGCAGCTTTCGAGCCTATGGCTACACCTTC
NA	NA	TRBJ1-5	TRBV6-4	CASTPLGGSTWQPQHF	TGTGCCAGCACCCCATTGGGAGGGTCCACTTGGCAGCCCCAGCATTTT
NA	NA	TRBJ2-7	TRBV4-1	CASSSPGAYEQYF	TGCGCCAGCAGTTCACCGGGAGCCTACGAGCAGTACTTC
NA	NA	TRBJ1-5	TRBV19	CASRKGRSNQPQHF	TGTGCCAGTAGAAAGGGGCGCAGCAATCAGCCCCAGCATTTT